One sample yielded the 26 T cell receptor beta chains listed below, sequenced in a study of shared clonotypes between healthy human individuals. TCRdb keeps only in-frame clones here, not all; method: immunoSEQ multiplex PCR. This table has about 1,500,000 clones, approximately 97% appearing once. The specimen was naive CD4+ T cells sorted from blood. Subset denoted: CD45RA+ positively selected. These receptor sequences come from a man aged 25 to 45 in good health.

The chain combines TRBV7-6 with TRBJ2-6, with TRBD2 matching 10 bases. Germline lookup yields CDR1 SGHVS and CDR2 FNYEAQ. Unmatched junction bases numbered 12, after V lost 5 bases and J lost 2 bases. The CDR3 spans 19 residues. Here the CDR3 DNA reads TGTGCCAGCAGCCAAGGGTCTAGCGGGAGAATTGCTGGGGCCAACGTCCTGACTTTC. This gives the protein CASSQGSSGRIAGANVLTF.

The chain links TRBV23-1 to TRBJ2-1; a weak D match, TRBD1 (5 bases). TRBV23-1 falls under the ORF class, with uncertain function. The germline V and J ends were trimmed by 0 bases and 7 bases, with 13 bases remaining between them. The CDR3 covers 15 residues. CDR3 sequence (DNA): TGCGCCAGCAGTCAATCAGTGATCAAGGGGAATGAGCAGTTCTTC. It codes for CASSQSVIKGNEQFF.

This clone came up once. This chain links TRBV7-9 with TRBJ2-3, with D tentatively TRBD1 (5 bases). This CDR3 contains 15 residues. Germline lookup yields CDR1 SEHNR and CDR2 FQNEAQ (reference sequence). The V end was cut by 6 bases, the J end by 0 bases, with 13 bases between. CDR3 bases: TGTGCCAGCAGTTCCGACAGCCTCAGCACAGATACGCAGTATTTT. Translated, it gives CASSSDSLSTDTQYF.

Comment on this clone: The same CDR3 is also encoded by other DNA sequences in this sample. CDR3 residues: CASSLAGSTDTQYF. The CDR3 region has the DNA TGTGCCAGCAGCTTGGCGGGGAGCACAGATACGCAGTATTTT. The chain employs TRBV7-9 and TRBJ2-3; TRBD2 might be the D (6 bases). Germline V CDR1 and CDR2: SEHNR, FQNEAQ (reference sequence). V lost 3 bases, J lost 0 bases, and 7 bases lay in between. This CDR3 region has 14 residues. The entire variable domain, with the rest obtained from reference TRBV7-9 and TRBJ2-3, is as follows: DTGVSQNPRHKITKRGQNVTFRCDPISEHNRLYWYRQTLGQGPEFLTYFQNEAQLEKSRLLSDRFSAERPKGSFSTLEIQRTEQGDSAMYLCASSLAGSTDTQYFGPGTRLTVL.

The V call is TRBV11-3, the J call TRBJ2-1; D is unclear. Between the trimmed V and J ends, which lost 4 bases and 7 bases, there was a span of 8 bases. Germline V gene data show CDR1 as SGHNT and CDR2 as YENEEA. CDR3 length: 12 residues. CDR3 region: CASSSRHNEQFF. CDR3 nucleotide sequence: TGTGCCAGCAGCTCCCGTCATAATGAGCAGTTCTTC. Full variable domain (remainder filled in from reference TRBV11-3 and TRBJ2-1): EAGVVQSPRYKIIEKKQPVAFWCNPISGHNTLYWYLQNLGQGPELLIRYENEEAVDDSQLPKDRFSAERLKGVDSTLKIQPAELGDSAVYLCASSSRHNEQFFGPGTRLTVL.

This chain links TRBV5-6 with TRBJ1-5, with 9 nucleotides matching TRBD1. The CDR3 spans 15 residues. The trim removed 2 bases at V and 7 bases at J, leaving 7 bases unmatched. In germline, CDR1 is SGHDT, CDR2 YYEEEE. The CDR3 sequence: CASSFKGQGRQPQHF. DNA of the CDR3: TGTGCCAGCAGCTTTAAGGGACAGGGCCGCCAGCCCCAGCATTTT.

The V gene is TRBV28, the J gene TRBJ2-2, with TRBD2 matching over 8 bases. With V trimmed by 3 bases and J by 5 bases, 23 bases remained unmatched. CDR3 length: 21 amino acids. From germline, CDR1 is MDHEN and CDR2 SYDVKM. As DNA, the CDR3 is TGTGCCAGCAGTTTTTGGGGATTTAGCGGGAATGCCTTTCTGGGAACCGGGGAGCTGTTTTTT. Protein: CASSFWGFSGNAFLGTGELFF.

The chain couples TRBV7-9 to TRBJ2-3, with D perhaps TRBD2 (5 bases). The CDR3 totals 16 residues. Germline CDR1 and CDR2: SEHNR and FQNEAQ (reference sequence). The V and J ends lost 5 bases and 0 bases respectively, with 15 bases between them. The CDR3 nucleotides read TGTGCCAGCAGCCCGGACTCAATAAAAAGCACAGATACGCAGTATTTT. Translating it yields CASSPDSIKSTDTQYF.

The chain is built from TRBV28 and TRBJ2-7; 7 nucleotides line up with TRBD1. Per germline, CDR1 MDHEN and CDR2 SYDVKM. This CDR3 spans 16 amino acids. J lost 1 base, V lost 4 bases, and 10 bases had no gene match. The CDR3: CASSSRQGRLSYEQYF. The CDR3 nucleotides are TGTGCCAGCAGTTCTCGACAGGGTCGTTTATCCTACGAGCAGTACTTC.

The chain employs TRBV5-4 and TRBJ2-7; perhaps TRBD2 as D (5 bases). V lost 4 bases, J lost 2 bases, and 16 bases lay in between. Germline V gene data show CDR1 as SGHNT and CDR2 as YYREEE (reference sequence). CDR3 length equals 15 residues. The CDR3 sequence is CASSQKKTGTYEQYF. The DNA of the CDR3 is TGTGCCAGCAGCCAAAAGAAGACGGGGACCTACGAGCAGTACTTC.

The rearrangement joins TRBV10-3 to TRBJ2-7; TRBD1 might be the D (6 bases). In germline, CDR1 is ENHRY, CDR2 SYGVKD. The CDR3 is made up of 13 amino acids. V lost 4 bases and J lost 7, with 14 bases in between. The CDR3 spells CAISGRTAGEQYF. The CDR3 DNA follows: TGTGCCATCAGTGGGAGGACAGCTGGGGAGCAGTACTTC.

The chain employs TRBV11-3 and TRBJ2-1; 11 nucleotides line up with TRBD2. This CDR3 is 15 amino acids long. The trim removed 5 bases at V and 4 bases at J, leaving 4 bases unmatched. Looked up from germline, CDR1 is SGHNT and CDR2 is YENEEA. The DNA for the CDR3 is TGTGCCAGCAGCAAGGGACTAGCGGCTTACAATGAGCAGTTCTTC. This codes for CASSKGLAAYNEQFF.

The chain employs TRBV27 and TRBJ2-7; D remains ambiguous. This CDR3 spans 13 amino acids. The germline CDR1 and CDR2 sequences are MNHEY and SMNVEV (reference sequence). V gave up 4 bases and J gave up 0 bases, with 7 bases separating them. The CDR3 loop is CASSSRSSYEQYF. The CDR3 DNA reads TGTGCCAGCAGTTCCAGGAGCTCCTACGAGCAGTACTTC.

V gene TRBV11-2 combines with J gene TRBJ2-1, with D possibly being TRBD1 (5 bases). Trimming took off 5 bases at V and 9 bases at J, with 17 bases between the two ends. CDR1 and CDR2 from the germline V gene are SGHAT and FQNNGV. The CDR3 runs to 14 residues. CDR3: CASSLHRSRGEQFF. The CDR3 DNA sequence: TGTGCCAGCAGCCTCCACAGGAGTCGTGGTGAGCAGTTCTTC. The whole variable domain, remainder taken from reference TRBV11-2 and TRBJ2-1, is EAGVAQSPRYKIIEKRQSVAFWCNPISGHATLYWYQQILGQGPKLLIQFQNNGVVDDSQLPKDRFSAERLKGVDSTLKIQPAKLEDSAVYLCASSLHRSRGEQFFGPGTRLTVL.

In DNA, the CDR3 is TGTGCCAGCAGCCAAGGGCACAGGGGGCGCGGGGAGCAGTACTTC. This translates into CASSQGHRGRGEQYF. The chain has TRBV14 and TRBJ2-7, with 9 nucleotides matching TRBD1. The CDR3 consists of 15 residues. In germline, CDR1 is SGHDN, CDR2 FVKESK. With 1 base clipped from V and 7 bases from J, the junction kept 8 bases outside the gene matches.

The chain uses TRBV10-2 and TRBJ1-4; TRBD1 might be the D (5 bases). The CDR3 covers 14 residues. Germline values: CDR1 WSHSY, CDR2 SAAADI. V was pared by 2 bases and J by 8 bases, with 12 bases between. CDR3 nucleotides: TGCGCCAGCAGTGAGAGCCAGGGTCGGGAAAAACTGTTTTTT. This gives the protein CASSESQGREKLFF.

The V and J genes are TRBV2 and TRBJ2-7; TRBD2 matches at 7 bases. From germline, CDR1 is SNHLY and CDR2 FYNNEI. There are 17 residues in the CDR3. The J segment lost 0 bases and the V segment lost 7 bases, leaving 15 bases of the junction unmatched. The CDR3 loop is CASNQGRRSGDSYEQYF. The CDR3 bases are TGTGCCAGCAACCAAGGTCGCCGAAGCGGGGACTCCTACGAGCAGTACTTC.

V usage is TRBV28 and J usage is TRBJ2-3, with 16 positions matching TRBD2. Germline CDR1 is MDHEN and CDR2 is SYDVKM. The CDR3 is made up of 13 amino acids. V shed 5 bases and J 15 bases; nucleotides not matched to a gene: 5. CDR3 coding DNA: TGTGCCAGCAGTCCAGGGACTAGCGGGGGGGTATATTTT. This sequence encodes CASSPGTSGGVYF.

The chain employs TRBV4-2 and TRBJ2-2; possible D gene TRBD2, 5 bases. The CDR3 covers 16 residues. The V and J ends lost 0 bases and 4 bases respectively, with 12 bases between them. Germline CDR1 and CDR2: LGHNA and YNFKEQ. The CDR3 DNA is TGTGCCAGCAGCCAAGAGACGGCGGGCTTCACCGGGGAGCTGTTTTTT. As protein: CASSQETAGFTGELFF.

The chain is built from TRBV7-2 and TRBJ2-1; TRBD1 matches 9 bases. The V and J ends lost 4 bases and 10 bases, in that order; junction bases with no gene match: 8. The CDR3 runs 14 residues. CDR1 is SGHTA and CDR2 is FQGNSA in the germline V gene. The DNA for the CDR3 is TGTGCCAGCAGCTCCCGGGACAGGGTGAGCGAGCAGTTCTTC. Its protein product is CASSSRDRVSEQFF.

The rearrangement uses TRBV10-1 and TRBJ2-3; D gene ambiguous. This CDR3 spans 18 amino acids. The germline gives CDR1 WNHNN, CDR2 SYGVQD (reference sequence). The germline V and J ends were trimmed by 1 base and 0 bases, with 17 bases remaining between them. CDR3 coding DNA: TGCGCCAGCAGTGAGTTCAGGATCGGATCTAGAAGCACAGATACGCAGTATTTT. Residues: CASSEFRIGSRSTDTQYF.

This chain joins TRBV5-5 and TRBJ2-7; D remains unclear. Germline V gene lookup returns CDR1 SGHKS and CDR2 YYEKEE (reference sequence). There are 18 residues in the CDR3. V lost 0 bases and J 2 bases, leaving 21 bases between the germline ends. CDR3: CASSLAFKNSFYPYEQYF. DNA for the CDR3: TGTGCCAGCAGCTTGGCTTTTAAAAACAGTTTCTACCCCTACGAGCAGTACTTC.

This chain joins TRBV6-6 and TRBJ1-2, with D perhaps matching TRBD1 (5 bases). V was pared by 8 bases and J by 5 bases, with 21 bases between. Germline CDR1 is MNHNY and CDR2 is SVGAGI (reference sequence). This CDR3 contains 15 residues. The CDR3 protein is CASEDYRLGGYGYTF. The CDR3 nucleotides read TGTGCCAGCGAAGACTACCGCCTCGGGGGATATGGCTACACCTTC.

J is TRBJ2-5 and V is TRBV6-4; D call uncertain. The V end lost 4 bases, the J end lost 1 base, and 4 bases lay between the germline ends. The CDR3 contains 12 residues. Looked up from germline, CDR1 is MRHNA and CDR2 is SNTAGT. The CDR3 spells CASSALQETQYF. The CDR3, as DNA: TGTGCCAGCAGTGCCCTCCAAGAGACCCAGTACTTC.

V is TRBV7-2 and J is TRBJ2-7, with 8 positions matching TRBD2. Germline values: CDR1 SGHTA, CDR2 FQGNSA. The CDR3 covers 18 residues. V lost 1 base, J lost 1 base, and 12 bases stayed unmatched. The CDR3 reads CASSLGRRGTSFSYEQYF. DNA of the CDR3: TGTGCCAGCAGCTTAGGGCGCCGTGGGACTAGTTTTTCCTACGAGCAGTACTTC.

V usage is TRBV7-9 and J usage is TRBJ2-7; TRBD1 or TRBD2 may be the D gene (5 bases each). The CDR3 runs 14 residues. The germline V gene encodes CDR1 SEHNR and CDR2 FQNEAQ (reference sequence). Trimming removed 3 bases from V and 2 bases from J, with 11 bases in between. DNA of the CDR3: TGTGCCAGCAGCTTTCGGGACCTTACCTACGAGCAGTACTTC. It yields the protein CASSFRDLTYEQYF.